Following are 7 T cell receptor beta chains from one sample sequenced in a study of shared T cell receptors in the human thymus. Profiled with immunoSEQ multiplex PCR; TCRdb holds only in-frame clones, not every one. The table records more than 300,000 clones, 85% to 95% of them present only once. The specimen sequenced was thymocytes. All receptors derive from a human donor.

The V gene is TRBV28, the J gene TRBJ1-4; the D gene is possibly TRBD1 (5 bases). Trimming removed 3 bases at V and 6 bases at J, with 26 bases between. The CDR3 is made up of 19 amino acids. Germline V lookup: CDR1 MDHEN, CDR2 SYDVKM. The DNA of the CDR3 is TGTGCCAGCAGTTTGCCCCCGGGGCCCAAAAGCCAAGGTGATGAAAAACTGTTTTTT. Protein product: CASSLPPGPKSQGDEKLFF.

The CDR3, as DNA: TGTGCCAGCAGCCAACTCCCCGCGGGAGAGCTCTACGAGCAGTACTTC. Amino acid sequence: CASSQLPAGELYEQYF. The V and J genes are TRBV4-2 and TRBJ2-7; 7 bases map to TRBD2. V was pared by 2 bases and J by 3 bases, with 10 bases of the junction left unmatched. Germline lookup yields CDR1 LGHNA and CDR2 YNFKEQ. The CDR3 is 16 residues long.

The chain uses TRBV11-3 and TRBJ2-1, with D perhaps matching TRBD2 (5 bases). The CDR3 length is 16 residues. CDR1 and CDR2 from the germline V gene are SGHNT and YENEEA. V lost 5 bases and J 2 bases, leaving 16 bases between the germline ends. The CDR3 sequence is CASSHSQRKTYNEQFF. CDR3 bases: TGTGCCAGCAGCCACAGCCAGCGGAAAACCTACAATGAGCAGTTCTTC.

This sequence joins TRBV29-1 and TRBJ2-1; 8 nucleotides align to TRBD2. This CDR3 comprises 14 residues. Germline values: CDR1 SQVTM, CDR2 ANQGSEA. The trim removed 0 bases at V and 9 bases at J, leaving 7 bases unmatched. The CDR3 loop reads CSVEDGRASCEQFF. Here the CDR3 DNA reads TGCAGCGTTGAAGACGGGAGGGCCTCCTGTGAGCAGTTCTTC.

The rearrangement links TRBV7-6 to TRBJ2-1; D may correspond to TRBD1 or TRBD2 (5 bases each). Per germline, CDR1 SGHVS and CDR2 FNYEAQ. V lost 2 bases, J lost 6 bases, and 20 bases lay in between. CDR3 length equals 17 residues. The CDR3 bases are TGTGCCAGCAGCTTATTCGAAGGGGACGGGTTCGGCAATGAGCAGTTCTTC. This translates into CASSLFEGDGFGNEQFF.

The chain is built from TRBV11-2 and TRBJ2-7; the D gene is possibly TRBD2 (5 bases). V lost 4 bases and J lost 3, with 10 bases in between. Germline loops: CDR1 SGHAT, CDR2 FQNNGV. This CDR3 has 13 residues. CDR3 DNA: TGTGCCAGCAGCTCACGGACTGGCTACGAGCAGTACTTC. This codes for CASSSRTGYEQYF.

This rearrangement joins TRBV4-3 to TRBJ2-5; D may be TRBD1 or TRBD2 (5 bases each). CDR1 is LGHNA and CDR2 is YSLEER in the germline V gene. V lost 0 bases to trimming and J lost 2 bases, with 19 bases between them. This CDR3 spans 18 amino acids. CDR3: CASSQEGIWDGEQETQYF. The DNA of the CDR3 is TGCGCCAGCAGCCAAGAAGGGATATGGGACGGCGAGCAAGAGACCCAGTACTTC.